This is a list of T cell receptor beta chains from one sample in a study of blood T cell repertoires in COVID-19. Profiling relied on immunoSEQ multiplex PCR, and the TCRdb table lists in-frame clones only, not all of them. The top ten clones hold over 7% of a sample with about 220,000 clones, around 82% of them seen once. Sequences were obtained from peripheral blood. The receptors come from a woman in her seventies with acute or convalescent COVID-19. The CDR3 runs from the conserved cysteine through the conserved F or W. A D gene is named only where the DNA matches it firmly. Rows give clone size only sometimes, using once, few, many, or a class for an expanded clone.

V: TRBV19
J: TRBJ1-3
size: NA
D: NA
DNA: TGTGCCAGTAGTATGTCGGTCTCTGGAAACACCATATATTTT
CDR3: CASSMSVSGNTIYF

V: TRBV2
J: TRBJ1-2
size: NA
D: NA
DNA: TGTGCCAGCAGTGAATCCACAGGTGGAGGCTACACCTTC
CDR3: CASSESTGGGYTF

V: TRBV2
J: TRBJ1-2
size: NA
D: NA
DNA: TGTGCCAGCAGGCAAGGACAGTACGACGGCTACACCTTC
CDR3: CASRQGQYDGYTF

V: TRBV6-1
J: TRBJ1-6
size: NA
D: NA
DNA: TGTGCCAGCAGTGTATTCCCCCCCTCCTCAGAAATTAATTCACCCCTCCACTTT
CDR3: CASSVFPPSSEINSPLHF

V: TRBV12-3/TRBV12-4
J: TRBJ2-5
size: NA
D: TRBD2
DNA: TGTGCCAGCAGTTGGACTAGCGGGGGGACCCAGTACTTC
CDR3: CASSWTSGGTQYF

V: TRBV3-1/TRBV3-2
J: TRBJ1-6
size: NA
D: NA
DNA: TGTGCCAGCAGCAGCGCGGGGACGGGAAATTCACCCCTCCACTTT
CDR3: CASSSAGTGNSPLHF

V: TRBV9
J: TRBJ2-3
size: NA
D: NA
DNA: TGTGCCAGCAGCGTAGCACCGGGTGCTTCCACAGATACGCAGTATTTT
CDR3: CASSVAPGASTDTQYF

V: TRBV30
J: TRBJ2-7
size: few
D: NA
DNA: TGTGCCTGGAGTGAGTTCCCCGGCTCCTACGAGCAGTACTTC
CDR3: CAWSEFPGSYEQYF

V: TRBV30
J: TRBJ2-3
size: NA
D: NA
DNA: TGTGCCTGGAGTGAGGGGGAGATTAGCACAGATACGCAGTATTTT
CDR3: CAWSEGEISTDTQYF

V: TRBV24-1
J: TRBJ2-4
size: NA
D: TRBD2
DNA: TGTGCCACCAGTGATTTGGTTAGCGGGGGGGCCCCCAAAAACATTCAGTACTTC
CDR3: CATSDLVSGGAPKNIQYF

V: TRBV27
J: TRBJ2-1
size: NA
D: NA
DNA: TGTGCCAGCAACCAACGGGGGGCCTCAAACAATGAGCAGTTCTTC
CDR3: CASNQRGASNNEQFF

V: TRBV30
J: TRBJ2-7
size: NA
D: NA
DNA: TGTGCCTGGAGCCTAAACCAGGGGGGAGGAGGCTACGAGCAGTACTTC
CDR3: CAWSLNQGGGGYEQYF

V: TRBV5-6
J: TRBJ1-2
size: NA
D: TRBD1
DNA: TGTGCCAGCTTTAAAAGACAGGGTCTCTATGGCTACACCTTC
CDR3: CASFKRQGLYGYTF

V: TRBV20-1
J: TRBJ1-5
size: NA
D: NA
DNA: TGCAGTGCTAGTCCGCCCGGTGGGCATCAGCCCCAGCATTTT
CDR3: CSASPPGGHQPQHF

V: TRBV19
J: TRBJ1-5
size: NA
D: NA
DNA: TGTGCCAGTAGTACCGGGAGCAATCAGCCCCAGCATTTT
CDR3: CASSTGSNQPQHF

V: TRBV5-1
J: TRBJ2-7
size: once
D: NA
DNA: TGCGCCAGCAGCATGGACACAACCTACGAGCAGTACTTC
CDR3: CASSMDTTYEQYF

V: TRBV7-2
J: TRBJ1-5
size: NA
D: NA
DNA: TGTGCCAGCAGCGGAGGACAGAACAATCAGCCCCAGCATTTT
CDR3: CASSGGQNNQPQHF

V: TRBV7-2
J: TRBJ2-3
size: NA
D: NA
DNA: TGTGCCAGCAGCCCAATAGATACGCAGTATTTT
CDR3: CASSPIDTQYF

V: TRBV28
J: TRBJ1-3
size: NA
D: NA
DNA: TGTGCCAGCCTCACCTCGAGATCGGGGTTCTCTGGAAACACCATATATTTT
CDR3: CASLTSRSGFSGNTIYF

V: TRBV19
J: TRBJ2-5
size: NA
D: TRBD2
DNA: TGTGCCAGTAGTCCTTTAACTAGCGGAGAGACCCAGTACTTC
CDR3: CASSPLTSGETQYF

V: TRBV30
J: TRBJ2-7
size: NA
D: TRBD2
DNA: TGTGCCTGGAGTGACCGGGAGGCCACCTACGAGCAGTACTTC
CDR3: CAWSDREATYEQYF

V: TRBV7-2
J: TRBJ1-6
size: few
D: TRBD1
DNA: TGTGCCAGCAGCTTAGGCAGGGGGGATTCACCCCTCCACTTT
CDR3: CASSLGRGDSPLHF

V: TRBV11-3
J: TRBJ2-7
size: NA
D: NA
DNA: TGTGCCAGCAGCCCGGGTGAAGGTTACGAGCAGTACTTC
CDR3: CASSPGEGYEQYF

V: TRBV10-3
J: TRBJ2-5
size: NA
D: TRBD1
DNA: TGTGCCGTACAGGGGGCGGCCCAAGAGACCCAGTACTTC
CDR3: CAVQGAAQETQYF

V: TRBV6-2/TRBV6-3
J: TRBJ2-2
size: NA
D: NA
DNA: TGTGCCAGCAGTTACCCTACGTCGCGGCCTCGACAGGGAGGAACCGGGGAGCTGTTTTTT
CDR3: CASSYPTSRPRQGGTGELFF

V: TRBV9
J: TRBJ2-1
size: NA
D: TRBD2
DNA: TGTGCCAGCAGCCCCCGACTAGCGGGGGCCCTCGTCAATGAGCAGTTCTTC
CDR3: CASSPRLAGALVNEQFF

V: TRBV7-2
J: TRBJ2-1
size: NA
D: NA
DNA: TGTGCCAGCAGCTTAGCCGGGACTGAGGCCTTCCAGCAGTTCTTC
CDR3: CASSLAGTEAFQQFF

V: TRBV2
J: TRBJ2-5
size: NA
D: TRBD2
DNA: TGTGCCAGCTCAAAACGGCGGGGGGGAGAGACCCAGTACTTC
CDR3: CASSKRRGGETQYF

V: TRBV3-1/TRBV3-2
J: TRBJ1-2
size: NA
D: TRBD1
DNA: TGTGCCAGCAGCAGCCAAGTGGGCAGGGGGCGCAGCTATGGCTACACCTTC
CDR3: CASSSQVGRGRSYGYTF

V: TRBV9
J: TRBJ1-3
size: NA
D: TRBD1
DNA: TGTGCCAGCAGCGTTGGACAGGGCCCTGGAAACACCATATATTTT
CDR3: CASSVGQGPGNTIYF

V: TRBV14
J: TRBJ2-2
size: NA
D: NA
DNA: TGTGCCAGCAGCCGAGAGGCTAGCGCGCCCGGGGAGCTGTTTTTT
CDR3: CASSREASAPGELFF

V: TRBV29-1
J: TRBJ2-5
size: NA
D: NA
DNA: TGCAGCGTTGCTGTTGGGCGGGGAGATGGGGCCCAGTACTTC
CDR3: CSVAVGRGDGAQYF

V: TRBV7-2
J: TRBJ2-3
size: few
D: NA
DNA: TGTGCCAGTAGATTAAATTCAGGAATTAGCACAGATACGCAGTATTTT
CDR3: CASRLNSGISTDTQYF

V: TRBV4-1
J: TRBJ1-6
size: NA
D: TRBD1
DNA: TGCGCCAGCAGCCAAGAAGGCAGGGGGAGCTCCTATAATTCACCCCTCCACTTT
CDR3: CASSQEGRGSSYNSPLHF

V: TRBV19
J: TRBJ2-5
size: few
D: TRBD2
DNA: TGTGCCAGTAGTATAGAGGGAAGTAGCGGGAAGACCCAGTACTTC
CDR3: CASSIEGSSGKTQYF

V: TRBV18
J: TRBJ2-2
size: NA
D: NA
DNA: TGTGCCAGCTCGGCCCGGCAGGCGAACACCGGGGAGCTGTTTTTT
CDR3: CASSARQANTGELFF

V: TRBV30
J: TRBJ2-3
size: few
D: TRBD2
DNA: TGTGCCTGGAAGATAGCGGGGTCCACAGATACGCAGTATTTT
CDR3: CAWKIAGSTDTQYF

V: TRBV11-3
J: TRBJ2-5
size: NA
D: NA
DNA: TGTGCCAGCAAAAAGTCCGGTGAGGAGACCCAGTACTTC
CDR3: CASKKSGEETQYF

V: TRBV18
J: TRBJ2-5
size: NA
D: NA
DNA: TGTGCCAGCTCACCCGGGACTCTTACTCTCGATGGGACCCAGTACTTC
CDR3: CASSPGTLTLDGTQYF

V: TRBV6-5
J: TRBJ1-6
size: few
D: NA
DNA: TGTGCCAGCAGCTCAGACAGGTTGAGGAATTCACCCCTCCACTTT
CDR3: CASSSDRLRNSPLHF

V: TRBV12-3/TRBV12-4
J: TRBJ1-2
size: NA
D: TRBD1
DNA: TGTGCCATCACCAGGACAGGGCCTTATGGCTACACCTTC
CDR3: CAITRTGPYGYTF